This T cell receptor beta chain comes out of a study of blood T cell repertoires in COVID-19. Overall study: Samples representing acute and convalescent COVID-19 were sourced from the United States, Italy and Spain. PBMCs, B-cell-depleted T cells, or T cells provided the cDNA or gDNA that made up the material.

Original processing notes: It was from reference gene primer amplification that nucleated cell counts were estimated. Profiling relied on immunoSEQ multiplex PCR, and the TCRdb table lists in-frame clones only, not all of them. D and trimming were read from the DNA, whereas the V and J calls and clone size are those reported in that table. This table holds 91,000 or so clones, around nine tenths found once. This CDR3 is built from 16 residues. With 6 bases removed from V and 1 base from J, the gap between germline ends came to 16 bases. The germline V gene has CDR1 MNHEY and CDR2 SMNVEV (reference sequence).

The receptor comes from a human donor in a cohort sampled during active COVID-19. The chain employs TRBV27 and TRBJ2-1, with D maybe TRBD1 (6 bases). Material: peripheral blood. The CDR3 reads CASSLLTGVSYNEQFF. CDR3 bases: TGTGCCAGCAGCCTTTTGACAGGAGTATCCTACAATGAGCAGTTCTTC.